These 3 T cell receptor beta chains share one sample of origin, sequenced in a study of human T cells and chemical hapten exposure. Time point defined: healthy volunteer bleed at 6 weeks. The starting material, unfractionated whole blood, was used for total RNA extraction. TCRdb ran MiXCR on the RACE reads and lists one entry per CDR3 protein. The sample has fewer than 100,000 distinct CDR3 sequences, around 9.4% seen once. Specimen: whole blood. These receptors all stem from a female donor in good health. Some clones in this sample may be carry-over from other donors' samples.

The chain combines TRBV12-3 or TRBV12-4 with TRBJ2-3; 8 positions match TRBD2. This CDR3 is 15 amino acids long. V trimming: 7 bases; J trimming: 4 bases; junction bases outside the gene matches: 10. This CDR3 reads CASMLAGILADTQYF. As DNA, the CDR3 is TGTGCCAGCATGTTAGCGGGGATTTTGGCAGATACGCAGTATTTT.

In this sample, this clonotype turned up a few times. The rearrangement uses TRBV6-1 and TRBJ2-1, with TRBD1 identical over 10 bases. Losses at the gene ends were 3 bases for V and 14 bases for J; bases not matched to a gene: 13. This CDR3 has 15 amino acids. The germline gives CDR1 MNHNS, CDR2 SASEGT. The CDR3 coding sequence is TGTGCCAGCAGTGAGGTGACAGGGGGCTTGGGTGGGGAGTTCTTC. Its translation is CASSEVTGGLGGEFF.

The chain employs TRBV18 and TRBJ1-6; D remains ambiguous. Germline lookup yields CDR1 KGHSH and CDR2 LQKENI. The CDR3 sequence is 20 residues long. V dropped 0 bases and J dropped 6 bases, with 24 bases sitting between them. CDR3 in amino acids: CASSPPKKSRSFWGNSPLHF. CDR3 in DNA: TGTGCCAGCTCACCACCAAAAAAAAGTCGGTCATTTTGGGGTAATTCACCCCTCCACTTT.